Sequencing of this T cell receptor (beta chain) was carried out in a study of cytotoxic CD8 clonotypes in ibrutinib-treated CLL (dated by TCRdb to 2020 to 2023). Regarding the complete study: The cohort had ten to twelve relapsed/refractory and approximately 14 treatment-naive patients; 17 were IGHV unmutated. Partial responses were observed in approximately 24 patients and complete responses in 2; after a median follow-up of around 64 months, remission was maintained in roughly 15 patients and progression was observed in around twelve. Response samples were taken after a median of roughly 12 months on treatment, ranging from 6 to 36 months. An average of 255,043 productive templates and tens of thousands of productive rearrangements was obtained per sample. Of the 90 or so people in the trial, approximately 24 had longitudinal samples available. Cryopreserved peripheral blood mononuclear cells were obtained prior to treatment, at the time of response, and at either disease progression or sustained remission. Every remission and progressive disease sample was obtained while ibrutinib was still being received by the patients.

The germline V gene encodes CDR1 SGHRS and CDR2 YFSETQ. V is reduced by 4 bases and J by 2 bases, leaving a spacing of 17 bases between them. From the cysteine up to the phenylalanine, the CDR3 has a length of 16 residues. The DNA shown is the 48-base CDR3, in frame from base 1. Explained via the paper, the time point label denotes: progressive disease on ibrutinib. For TCR beta library preparation, roughly 2 micrograms of genomic DNA were extracted from the cryopreserved PBMCs. Longitudinal blood samples from CLL patients on ibrutinib monotherapy underwent high-throughput TCR beta sequencing. Patients were enrolled in a phase 2 open-label single-center ibrutinib monotherapy trial. Points on this clone: What antigen it recognizes has not been identified. No much larger clonotype is one base removed from it; base qualities were not supplied.

The paper's findings and limits, for the study overall: Clonality increased at ibrutinib response, stayed stable in sustained remission, and fell back toward baseline at progression. Baseline clonality exceeded that of age-matched healthy donors and correlated strongly with circulating CD8+ T-cell counts. Public clonotypes were rare and either contracted or stayed stable during treatment, and the rise in clonality at ibrutinib response reflected the expansion of private clonotypes. Sampling times were not matched between patients in sustained remission and patients whose disease was progressing, and lymph node repertoires were not examined.

Each clonotype received, on average, roughly 9.6x coverage in deep resolution sequencing performed on a MiSeq, where the target depth lay between 1 in 1 million and 1 in 200,000 T cells. The immunoSEQ hsTCRB Kit was used to generate TCR beta libraries. The authors processed their data as follows. The data were analyzed with ImmunoSEQ Analyzer and ImmunoSEQ Data Assistant, and V, D and J gene assignments followed IMGT definitions. Clonality was computed as one minus normalized Shannon entropy of productive rearrangement frequencies, ranging from 0 to 1. Public clonotype analysis was restricted to overrepresented clonotypes comprising at least 0.05% of each patient's repertoire. Repertoires from around 13 age-matched healthy donors in immuneACCESS were used as clonality controls. Not all clones reach the TCRdb copy of this immuneACCESS table, which keeps in-frame sequences only. Checked studies attribute under half of the gap to unresolved V genes and leave the rest unexplained. Clonal size and the V and J genes are those of that table, whereas D and trimming came from the DNA. A total of 250,000 to 350,000 clones appear in this sample, approximately 79% of them only once. Roughly 5% of the sample belongs to the ten largest clones.

This clonotype was obtained from a human donor with chronic lymphocytic leukemia. The chain joins TRBV5-1 to TRBJ2-3; TRBD1 is perhaps the D gene, given 6 matching bases. The sample was PBMCs, taken at disease progression, from a patient treated with ibrutinib. The nucleotide sequence reads as follows: TGCGCCAGCAGCCGCGCACAGGGTAAATTCACAGATACGCAGTATTTT. Its translation is CASSRAQGKFTDTQYF.